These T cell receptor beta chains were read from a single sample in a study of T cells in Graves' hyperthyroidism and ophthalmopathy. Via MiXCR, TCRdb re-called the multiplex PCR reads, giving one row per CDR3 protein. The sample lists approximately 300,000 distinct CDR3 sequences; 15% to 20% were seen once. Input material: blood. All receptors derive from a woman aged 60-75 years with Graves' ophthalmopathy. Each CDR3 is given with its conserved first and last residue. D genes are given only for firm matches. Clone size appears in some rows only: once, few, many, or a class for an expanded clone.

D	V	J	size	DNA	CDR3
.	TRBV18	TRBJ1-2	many	TGTGCCAGCTCACGAGTGGGGATGGACCTTGGCTACACCTTC	CASSRVGMDLGYTF
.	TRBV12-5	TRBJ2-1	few	TGTGCTAGTGGGGAAGCCCCCGGGACTGCCTACAATGAGCAGTTCTTC	CASGEAPGTAYNEQFF
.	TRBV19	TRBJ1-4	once	TGTGCCAGTAGTATACCCCGTGGGGCAGCAACTAATGAAAAACTGTTTTTT	CASSIPRGAATNEKLFF
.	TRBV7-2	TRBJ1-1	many	TGTGCCAGCAGCGAGGGACATACGAACACTGAAGCTTTCTTT	CASSEGHTNTEAFF
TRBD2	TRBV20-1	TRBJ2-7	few	TGCAGTGCCGGGGCTAGCGGGATATCCTACGAGCAGTACTTC	CSAGASGISYEQYF
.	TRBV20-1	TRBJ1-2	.	TGCAGTGCCCAGGCAGGGGTTGCGGGATATGGCTACACCTTC	CSAQAGVAGYGYTF
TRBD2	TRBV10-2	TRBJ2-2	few	TGCGCCAGCAGGACCCGACTAGCGGGGGCCGGGGAGCTGTTTTTT	CASRTRLAGAGELFF
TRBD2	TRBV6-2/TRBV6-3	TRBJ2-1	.	TGTGCCAGCAACGGACTAGCGGCTAACTCCTACAATGAGCAGTTCTTC	CASNGLAANSYNEQFF
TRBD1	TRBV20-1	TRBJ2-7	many	TGCAGTGCCATTACCGGGACAGACTCCTCCTACGAGCAGTACTTC	CSAITGTDSSYEQYF
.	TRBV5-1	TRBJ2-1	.	TGCGCCAGCAGCAAAGGGACCTACAATGTGCAGTTCTTC	CASSKGTYNVQFF
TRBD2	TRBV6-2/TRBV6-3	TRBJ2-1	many	TGTGCCAGCAGCCGGAGCGGGGACAATGAGCAGTTCTTC	CASSRSGDNEQFF
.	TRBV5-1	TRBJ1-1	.	TGCGCCAGCAGCTTGGATCCAGACTACACTGAAGCTTTCTTT	CASSLDPDYTEAFF
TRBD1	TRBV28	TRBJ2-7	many	TGTGCCAGCAGTTTGGACAGGGGGGTCGACGAGCAGTACTTC	CASSLDRGVDEQYF
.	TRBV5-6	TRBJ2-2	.	TGTGCCAGCAGCTTGGTACACGGTTCGAACACCGGGGAGCTGTTTTTT	CASSLVHGSNTGELFF
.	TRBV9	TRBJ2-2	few	TGTGCCAGCAGCGTACGGGTGTCCACACTATTCGCGAACACCGGGGAGCTGTTTTTT	CASSVRVSTLFANTGELFF
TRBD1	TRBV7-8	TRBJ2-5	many	TGTGCCAGCAGCCCGGGACAGGGGAAATTCTCTCAGTACTTC	CASSPGQGKFSQYF
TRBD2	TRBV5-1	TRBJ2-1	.	TGCGCCAGCAAGGGACTAGCGGGAGAGGGTGAGCAGTTCTTC	CASKGLAGEGEQFF
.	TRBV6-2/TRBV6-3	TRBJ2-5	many	TGTGCCAGCAGTTACTCTCGATCCTCGAGGGGACGGGAGACCCAGTACTTC	CASSYSRSSRGRETQYF
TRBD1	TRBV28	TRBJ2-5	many	TGTGCCAGCAGTTTACAGGGGGCGCAAAAAGAGACCCAGTACTTC	CASSLQGAQKETQYF
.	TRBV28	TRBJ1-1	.	TGTGCCAGCAGCACAAGGCGGGGCGGGAACACTGAAGCTTTCTTT	CASSTRRGGNTEAFF
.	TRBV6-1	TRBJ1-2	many	TGTGCCAGCAGTGACGGGGAAGCTAACTATGGCTACACCTTC	CASSDGEANYGYTF
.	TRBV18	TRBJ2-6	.	TGTGCCAGCTCACCATCTAGATCTGGGGCCAACGTCCTGACTTTC	CASSPSRSGANVLTF
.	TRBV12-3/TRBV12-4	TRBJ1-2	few	TGTGCCAGCAGTTTAACACAGAGGAACTATGGCTACACCTTC	CASSLTQRNYGYTF
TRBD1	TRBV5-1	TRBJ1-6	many	TGCGCCAGCAGCTTGGACAGGGGCCATTCACCCCTCCACTTT	CASSLDRGHSPLHF
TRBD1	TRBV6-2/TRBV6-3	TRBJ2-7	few	TGTGCCAGCAGTTACGGTGGACAGGGTTTGTACGAGCAGTACTTC	CASSYGGQGLYEQYF
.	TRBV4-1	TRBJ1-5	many	TGCGCCAGCAGCCAAGATGACCTCCAGAATCAGCCCCAGCATTTT	CASSQDDLQNQPQHF
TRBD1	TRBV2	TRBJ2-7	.	TGTGCCAGCAGGCAGGACAGGGGGCCGAGAGAGCAGTACTTC	CASRQDRGPREQYF
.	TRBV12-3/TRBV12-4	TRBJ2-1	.	TGTGCCAGCAGTTTACCCGGAGCCCTTTACAATGAGCAGTTCTTC	CASSLPGALYNEQFF
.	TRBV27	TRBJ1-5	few	TGTGCCAGCAGTTTAAGGCCACCTTATAGCAATCAGCCCCAGCATTTT	CASSLRPPYSNQPQHF
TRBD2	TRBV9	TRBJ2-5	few	TGTGCCAGCAGCGTATCGGGGGGGATCCAAGAGACCCAGTACTTC	CASSVSGGIQETQYF
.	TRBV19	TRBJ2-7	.	TGTGCCAGTAGCCGCGCCCTGGATCTAAGCTCCTACGAGCAGTACTTC	CASSRALDLSSYEQYF
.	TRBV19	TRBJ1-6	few	TGTGCCAGTAGTTATGGACGCTCGGCCAATTCACCCCTCCACTTT	CASSYGRSANSPLHF
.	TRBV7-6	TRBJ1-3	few	TGTGCCAGCAGCTTAAATGATGGGATTGGAAACACCATATATTTT	CASSLNDGIGNTIYF
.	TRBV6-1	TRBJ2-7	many	TGTGCCAGCAGTGAATCGCAGGCGATACTGGGCGTCTACGAGCAGTACTTC	CASSESQAILGVYEQYF
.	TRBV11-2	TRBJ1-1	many	TGTGCCAGCAGCTTAGAAAGGATCGCGAACACTGAAGCTTTCTTT	CASSLERIANTEAFF
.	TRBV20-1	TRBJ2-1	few	TGCAGTGCTAGCCGGCAGGTGCATGAGCAGTTCTTC	CSASRQVHEQFF
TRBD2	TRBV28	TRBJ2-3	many	TGTGCCAGCAGTCTCCCTGGTAGCGGGAGCGCAGATACGCAGTATTTT	CASSLPGSGSADTQYF
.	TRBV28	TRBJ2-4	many	TGTGCCAGCGGACACCGGTCTTGGTTGGGGAAAAACATTCAGTACTTC	CASGHRSWLGKNIQYF
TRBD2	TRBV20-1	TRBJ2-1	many	TGCAGTGCTACCCCGACTAGCGGACCCTACAATGAGCAGTTCTTC	CSATPTSGPYNEQFF
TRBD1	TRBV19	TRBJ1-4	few	TGTGCCGTCCGGGACAGTCTTTTTGCAACTAATGAAAAACTGTTTTTT	CAVRDSLFATNEKLFF
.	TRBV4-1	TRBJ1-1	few	TGCGCCAGCAGCCAAGAGGTCGGGGCCGTGAACACTGAAGCTTTCTTT	CASSQEVGAVNTEAFF
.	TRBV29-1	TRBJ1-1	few	TGCAGCGTTGAGACAGTGAACACTGAAGCTTTCTTT	CSVETVNTEAFF
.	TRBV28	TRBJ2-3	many	TGTGCCAGCAGCTATAGGGGTGCAGATACGCAGTATTTT	CASSYRGADTQYF
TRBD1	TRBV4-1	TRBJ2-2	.	TGCGCCAGCAGCCAAGCCTTAACAGGGGCGACCCAGCCGGGACTGTTTTTT	CASSQALTGATQPGLFF
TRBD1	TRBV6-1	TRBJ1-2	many	TGTGCCAGCAGAAAGGACAGGGGGAGTGACTATGGCTACACCTTC	CASRKDRGSDYGYTF
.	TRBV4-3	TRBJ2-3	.	TGCGCCAGCAGCCAAGATTTCTCGAGCACAGATACGCAGTATTTT	CASSQDFSSTDTQYF
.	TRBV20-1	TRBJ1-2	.	TGCAGTGCTAGAGATTCACGGGGATTCTATGGCTACACCTTC	CSARDSRGFYGYTF
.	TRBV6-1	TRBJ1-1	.	TGTGCCAGCAGGGCCCGTTTAGCTTTCTTT	CASRARLAFF
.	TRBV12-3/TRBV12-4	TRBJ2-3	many	TGTGCCAGCAGTTTAGTTGGGGGGCGATGGACAGATACGCAGTATTTT	CASSLVGGRWTDTQYF
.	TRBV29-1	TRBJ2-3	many	TGCAGCGTTGAAGTTGGAGGGGACGATACGCAGTATTTT	CSVEVGGDDTQYF
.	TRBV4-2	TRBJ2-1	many	TGTGCCAGCAGCCCTGGCGCACACAATGAGCAGTTCTTC	CASSPGAHNEQFF
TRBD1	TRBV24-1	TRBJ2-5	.	TGTGCCACCAGTGATGGGGACAGGGTCAAGGCCCAGTACTTC	CATSDGDRVKAQYF